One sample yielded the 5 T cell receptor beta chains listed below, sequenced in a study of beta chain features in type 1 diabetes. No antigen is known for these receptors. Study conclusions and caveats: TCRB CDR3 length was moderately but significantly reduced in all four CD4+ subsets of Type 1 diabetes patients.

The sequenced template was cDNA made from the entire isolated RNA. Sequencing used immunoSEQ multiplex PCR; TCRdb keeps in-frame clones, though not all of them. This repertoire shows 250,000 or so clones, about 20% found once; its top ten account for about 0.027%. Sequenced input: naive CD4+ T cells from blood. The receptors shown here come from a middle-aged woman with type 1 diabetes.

The CDR3 nucleotides read TGCAGCGCCGCAGGGGCAAATGAGCAGTTCTTC. This gives the protein CSAAGANEQFF. The J gene is TRBJ2-1, the V gene TRBV29-1; D may be TRBD1 (6 bases). V was pared by 7 bases and J by 7 bases, with 11 bases between. This CDR3 spans 11 amino acids. Per the germline V gene, CDR1 is SQVTM and CDR2 is ANQGSEA.

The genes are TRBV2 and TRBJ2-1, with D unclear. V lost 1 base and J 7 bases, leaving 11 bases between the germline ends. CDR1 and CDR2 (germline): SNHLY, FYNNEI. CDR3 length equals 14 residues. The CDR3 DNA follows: TGTGCCAGCAGTGAAGTGACCCCGGAGAATGAGCAGTTCTTC. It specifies CASSEVTPENEQFF.

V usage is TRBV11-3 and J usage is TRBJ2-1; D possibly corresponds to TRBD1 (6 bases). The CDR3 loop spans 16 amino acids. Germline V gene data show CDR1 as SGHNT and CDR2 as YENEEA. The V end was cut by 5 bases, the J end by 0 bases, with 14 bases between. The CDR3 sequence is CASSVGTTGSYNEQFF. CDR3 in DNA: TGTGCCAGCAGCGTCGGGACAACCGGCTCCTACAATGAGCAGTTCTTC.

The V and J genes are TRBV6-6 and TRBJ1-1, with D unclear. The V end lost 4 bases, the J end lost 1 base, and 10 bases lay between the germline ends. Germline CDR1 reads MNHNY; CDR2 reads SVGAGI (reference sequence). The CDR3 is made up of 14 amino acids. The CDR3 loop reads CASSSRATNTEAFF. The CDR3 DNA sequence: TGTGCCAGCAGTTCGAGGGCCACGAACACTGAAGCTTTCTTT.

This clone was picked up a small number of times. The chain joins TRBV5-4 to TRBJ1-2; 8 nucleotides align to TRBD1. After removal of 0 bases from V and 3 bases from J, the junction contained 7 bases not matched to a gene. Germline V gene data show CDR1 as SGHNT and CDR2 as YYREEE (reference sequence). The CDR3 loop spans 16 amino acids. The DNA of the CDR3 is TGTGCCAGCAGCTTGGAGGACAGGGACTTACACTATGGCTACACCTTC. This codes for CASSLEDRDLHYGYTF.